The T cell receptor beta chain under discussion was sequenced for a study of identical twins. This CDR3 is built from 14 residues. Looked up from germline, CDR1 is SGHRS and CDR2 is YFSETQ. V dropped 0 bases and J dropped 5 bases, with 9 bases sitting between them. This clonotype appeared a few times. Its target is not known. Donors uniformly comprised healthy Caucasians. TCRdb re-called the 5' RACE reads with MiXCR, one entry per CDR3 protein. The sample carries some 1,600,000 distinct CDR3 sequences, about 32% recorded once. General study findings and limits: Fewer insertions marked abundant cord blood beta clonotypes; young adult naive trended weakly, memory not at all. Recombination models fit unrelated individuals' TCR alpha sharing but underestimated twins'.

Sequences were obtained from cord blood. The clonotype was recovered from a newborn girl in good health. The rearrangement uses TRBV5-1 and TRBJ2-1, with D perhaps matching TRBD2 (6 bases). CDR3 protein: CASSLEAGNNEQFF. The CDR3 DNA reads TGCGCCAGCAGCTTGGAGGCGGGGAACAATGAGCAGTTCTTC.